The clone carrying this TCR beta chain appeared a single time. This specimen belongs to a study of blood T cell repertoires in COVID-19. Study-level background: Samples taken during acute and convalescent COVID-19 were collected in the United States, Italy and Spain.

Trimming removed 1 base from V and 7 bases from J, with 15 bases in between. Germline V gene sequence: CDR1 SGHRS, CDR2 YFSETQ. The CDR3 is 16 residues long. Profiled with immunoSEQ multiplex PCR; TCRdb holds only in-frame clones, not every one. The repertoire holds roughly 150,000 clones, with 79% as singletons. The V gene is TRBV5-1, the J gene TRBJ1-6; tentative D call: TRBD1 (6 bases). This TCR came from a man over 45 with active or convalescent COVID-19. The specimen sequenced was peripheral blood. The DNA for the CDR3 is TGCGCCAGCAGCTTGCAGTCAGGGGAGGGAAATTCACCCCTCCACTTT. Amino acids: CASSLQSGEGNSPLHF.